Listed here are 20 T cell receptor beta chains from one sample, sequenced in a study of cytomegalovirus exposure and HLA in healthy donors. With 60 Vbeta and 13 Jbeta primers, the PCR was carried out. Produced via immunoSEQ multiplex PCR; TCRdb's table is partial and in-frame only. The sample has 100,000 to 150,000 clones; 83% are singletons. The sequencing input was PBMCs. These receptors came from a girl aged 2 to 10 in good health and CMV-seronegative.

V is TRBV7-2 and J is TRBJ1-6; 9 bases line up with TRBD1. Trimming cost V 1 base and J 10 bases; bases outside gene matches: 11. CDR1 is SGHTA, CDR2 FQGNSA, per germline. CDR3 length: 17 residues. This CDR3 reads CASSLEPWDRVGSPLHF. The DNA of the CDR3 is TGTGCCAGCAGCTTAGAGCCCTGGGACAGGGTAGGATCACCCCTCCACTTT.

The chain uses TRBV25-1 and TRBJ1-1, with D unclear. V was pared by 3 bases and J by 2 bases, with 7 bases between. CDR3 length equals 13 residues. Per the germline V gene, CDR1 is MGHDK and CDR2 is SYGVNS. The CDR3, as DNA: TGTGCCAGCAGTGACACGGGAAACACTGAAGCTTTCTTT. As protein: CASSDTGNTEAFF. Variable domain in full (rest from reference TRBV25-1 and TRBJ1-1): EADIYQTPRYLVIGTGKKITLECSQTMGHDKMYWYQQDPGMELHLIHYSYGVNSTEKGDLSSESTVSRIRTEHFPLTLESARPSHTSQYLCASSDTGNTEAFFGQGTRLTVV.

This clone was seen only a few times. CDR3 sequence: CASRQDSGANVLTF. DNA for the CDR3: TGTGCCAGCAGACAGGACTCTGGGGCCAACGTCCTGACTTTC. The chain is built from TRBV28 and TRBJ2-6; TRBD1 is a possible D gene (5 bases). The CDR3 runs to 14 residues. Trimming removed 6 bases at V and 0 bases at J, with 6 bases between. In germline, CDR1 is MDHEN, CDR2 SYDVKM.

This chain connects TRBV5-4 to TRBJ2-1; possibly TRBD2 for D (6 bases). Trimming removed 5 bases from V and 7 bases from J, with 16 bases in between. This CDR3 contains 14 residues. CDR1 is SGHNT and CDR2 is YYREEE in the germline V gene (reference sequence). The DNA of the CDR3 is TGTGCCAGCAGTATGATAGCGGAGCCTAATGAGCAGTTCTTC. It yields the protein CASSMIAEPNEQFF.

V is TRBV19 and J is TRBJ1-5; TRBD1 agrees at 8 bases. The V gene's germline CDR1 is LNHDA and CDR2 SQIVND (reference sequence). This CDR3 comprises 14 residues. Trimming at V came to 6 bases and at J to 0 bases, leaving 1 base not matched to a gene. CDR3 sequence reads: CASRGQVSNQPQHF. The CDR3 DNA reads as TGTGCCAGTAGGGGACAGGTTAGCAATCAGCCCCAGCATTTT.

The J gene is TRBJ2-3, the V gene TRBV19; D is uncertain. The CDR3 is 12 residues long. Per the germline V gene, CDR1 is LNHDA and CDR2 is SQIVND (reference sequence). The germline V and J ends were trimmed by 4 bases and 1 base, with 3 bases remaining between them. For the CDR3, the DNA is TGTGCCAGTAGTACAGGCACAGATACGCAGTATTTT. Protein sequence: CASSTGTDTQYF.

This clone has just one count. The chain recombines TRBV27 with TRBJ2-6; D gene ambiguous. The CDR3 runs to 14 residues. V was pared by 7 bases and J by 0 bases, with 7 bases between. The germline CDR1 and CDR2 sequences are MNHEY and SMNVEV (reference sequence). The CDR3 sequence: CASKRFSGANVLTF. The DNA for the CDR3 is TGTGCCAGCAAGAGATTCTCTGGGGCCAACGTCCTGACTTTC.

This rearrangement joins TRBV5-6 to TRBJ2-5; 13 nucleotides line up with TRBD2. Losses at the gene ends were 4 bases for V and 4 bases for J; bases not matched to a gene: 4. Germline V gene sequence: CDR1 SGHDT, CDR2 YYEEEE. This CDR3 contains 15 residues. CDR3 protein: CASSLRTSGGETQYF. The CDR3 nucleotides read TGTGCCAGCAGCCTCAGGACTAGCGGGGGAGAGACCCAGTACTTC. Full variable domain (missing parts from reference TRBV5-6 and TRBJ2-5): DAGVTQSPTHLIKTRGQQVTLRCSPKSGHDTVSWYQQALGQGPQFIFQYYEEEERQRGNFPDRFSGHQFPNYSSELNVNALLLGDSALYLCASSLRTSGGETQYFGPGTRLLVL.

The chain couples TRBV19 to TRBJ2-3; 7 positions agree with TRBD2. J was trimmed by 0 bases and V by 3 bases; bases with no gene match: 3. CDR1 and CDR2 (germline): LNHDA, SQIVND (reference sequence). The CDR3 consists of 15 residues. The chain's CDR3 is CASSITAGSTDTQYF. DNA of the CDR3: TGTGCCAGTAGTATTACAGCGGGGAGCACAGATACGCAGTATTTT.

This clone showed up just once. The J gene is TRBJ2-2, the V gene TRBV9; the D gene is possibly TRBD1 (5 bases). The V gene's germline CDR1 is SGDLS and CDR2 YYNGEE. Trimming stripped 0 bases from V and 0 bases from J, with 9 bases between. The CDR3 runs to 16 residues. CDR3: CASSVDGRANTGELFF. In DNA, the CDR3 is TGTGCCAGCAGCGTAGATGGCAGGGCGAACACCGGGGAGCTGTTTTTT.

The rearrangement joins TRBV29-1 to TRBJ2-5; 10 bases are a match to TRBD1. The J call may be incorrect, as the DNA end agrees better with TRBJ2-7. Germline V gene sequence: CDR1 SQVTM, CDR2 ANQGSEA. The CDR3 runs 13 residues. The DNA for the CDR3 is TGCAGCGGGAGACAGGGGGCTTCCTACGAGCAGTACTTC. Its protein is CSGRQGASYEQYF.

This clone was seen only once. This rearrangement joins TRBV9 to TRBJ1-4; D ambiguous. This CDR3 is 15 amino acids long. V lost 0 bases and J 11 bases, leaving 17 bases between the germline ends. Germline CDR1 and CDR2: SGDLS and YYNGEE. CDR3 amino acids: CASSVDPRVVCKLFF. For the CDR3, the DNA is TGTGCCAGCAGCGTAGACCCGAGGGTGGTGTGTAAACTGTTTTTT. The full variable domain, in which reference TRBV9 and TRBJ1-4 provide the parts outside the CDR3, is DSGVTQTPKHLITATGQRVTLRCSPRSGDLSVYWYQQSLDQGLQFLIQYYNGEERAKGNILERFSAQQFPDLHSELNLSSLELGDSALYFCASSVDPRVVCKLFFGSGTQLSVL.

The rearrangement joins TRBV7-6 to TRBJ2-5; 8 nucleotides align to TRBD2. The CDR3 extends over 15 amino acids. The V gene's germline CDR1 is SGHVS and CDR2 FNYEAQ. Unmatched junction bases numbered 6, after V lost 1 base and J lost 5 bases. CDR3 bases: TGTGCCAGCAGCTTAGAACCGGGGGGGCATGAGACCCAGTACTTC. It specifies CASSLEPGGHETQYF. Together with reference TRBV7-6 and TRBJ2-5, the CDR3 gives the full variable domain: GAGVSQSPRYKVTKRGQDVALRCDPISGHVSLYWYRQALGQGPEFLTYFNYEAQQDKSGLPNDRFSAERPEGSISTLTIQRTEQRDSAMYRCASSLEPGGHETQYFGPGTRLLVL.

This chain joins TRBV4-3 and TRBJ2-1; 11 nucleotides match TRBD2. This CDR3 spans 19 amino acids. Germline lookup yields CDR1 LGHNA and CDR2 YSLEER. V lost 3 bases and J lost 2; bases outside the gene matches: 12. The CDR3 is CASSHDHSGGAVTYNEQFF. The CDR3, as DNA: TGCGCCAGCAGCCACGATCATAGCGGGGGGGCCGTGACCTACAATGAGCAGTTCTTC.

J is TRBJ2-7 and V is TRBV28; 7 nucleotides align to TRBD1. The V and J ends lost 7 bases and 0 bases, in that order; junction bases with no gene match: 9. Germline-derived CDR1 and CDR2 are MDHEN and SYDVKM. CDR3 size: 15 residues. CDR3 bases: TGTGCCAGCAAACCCCGGGACAGTAACTCCTACGAGCAGTACTTC. It is translated as CASKPRDSNSYEQYF.

The chain recombines TRBV27 with TRBJ1-2; perhaps TRBD1 as D (6 bases). Germline values: CDR1 MNHEY, CDR2 SMNVEV (reference sequence). This CDR3 spans 15 amino acids. V dropped 5 bases and J dropped 1 base, with 14 bases sitting between them. CDR3 region: CASSLFRGNNYGYTF. The CDR3 DNA follows: TGTGCCAGCAGTCTATTCAGGGGAAATAACTATGGCTACACCTTC.

This CDR3 reads CASSLGLAGDTGELFF. The CDR3 DNA is TGCGCCAGCAGCTTGGGGCTAGCGGGAGACACCGGGGAGCTGTTTTTT. This chain uses TRBV5-1 with TRBJ2-2; 10 nucleotides agree with TRBD2. V shed 0 bases and J 3 bases; nucleotides not matched to a gene: 2. This CDR3 has 16 amino acids. Germline CDR1 is SGHRS and CDR2 is YFSETQ.

This chain links TRBV5-1 with TRBJ2-3; a possible D gene is TRBD1 (6 bases). This CDR3 is built from 12 residues. Germline loops: CDR1 SGHRS, CDR2 YFSETQ. Trimming pared 4 bases from V and 6 bases from J, leaving 9 bases between. The CDR3 region has the DNA TGCGCCAGCAGCGCGCAGGGGGATACGCAGTATTTT. Residues: CASSAQGDTQYF.

The V and J genes are TRBV28 and TRBJ2-7; D is undetermined. This CDR3 contains 14 residues. V was pared by 6 bases and J by 2 bases, with 14 bases between. Germline CDR1 and CDR2: MDHEN and SYDVKM. The CDR3 nucleotides are TGTGCCAGCAGACGTGTGGCGGAGCCCTACGAGCAGTACTTC. This codes for CASRRVAEPYEQYF. Full variable domain (missing parts from reference TRBV28 and TRBJ2-7): DVKVTQSSRYLVKRTGEKVFLECVQDMDHENMFWYRQDPGLGLRLIYFSYDVKMKEKGDIPEGYSVSREKKERFSLILESASTNQTSMYLCASRRVAEPYEQYFGPGTRLTVT.

This clone was seen more than once but under ten times. The chain joins TRBV10-3 to TRBJ1-2, with a tentative D call TRBD1 (6 bases). CDR1 and CDR2 from the germline V gene are ENHRY and SYGVKD. There are 15 residues in the CDR3. The germline V and J ends were trimmed by 3 bases and 4 bases, with 15 bases remaining between them. The CDR3 loop reads CAISDSHRDPYGYTF. The CDR3 DNA follows: TGTGCCATCAGTGACTCCCACAGGGACCCCTATGGCTACACCTTC.